This TCR beta chain was sequenced for a study of blood T cell repertoires in COVID-19. For the study at large: Donors in the United States, Italy and Spain gave samples during acute or convalescent COVID-19. Nucleic acid was either cDNA or gDNA, and it came from T cells, B-cell-depleted T cells, or PBMCs.

V was shortened by 1 base and J by 4 bases, with 9 bases between the two germline ends. CDR1 and CDR2 (germline): SGDLS, YYNGEE. The CDR3 runs to 14 residues. Original analysis: The assay estimated nucleated cells by amplifying reference gene primers. The repertoire was sequenced with immunoSEQ multiplex PCR; TCRdb's copy has only in-frame clones and lacks some. The V and J calls and the clone size are those of that table, but D and trimming were determined from the DNA. The sample holds 390,000 or so clones, 85% to 90% seen once. The age range of participants was 18 to 89 years, with residence in about two dozen US areas.

Sequencing was done on a sample of PBMCs or T cells enriched from blood (not recorded which). This receptor was obtained from a man in his late teens or twenties who had recovered from COVID-19. The genes are TRBV9 and TRBJ1-3, with TRBD1 as a possible D gene (6 bases). The CDR3 sequence is CASSVTTGGNTIYF. The CDR3 region has the DNA TGTGCCAGCAGCGTAACTACAGGGGGAAACACCATATATTTT.